This TCR beta chain was captured in a study of blood T cell repertoires in COVID-19. This CDR3 region has 13 residues. V lost 6 bases and J lost 2, with 10 bases in between. As processed by the authors: Amplified reference gene primers provided the basis for estimating nucleated cell counts. Repertoires were generated with immunoSEQ multiplex PCR, while TCRdb's copy carries only in-frame clones and drops some. V, J and clone size derive from that table, while D and trimming were established from the DNA sequence. The profile shows about 280,000 clones, 88% of them singletons. Sequencing was carried out using peripheral blood. The source is a man between 18 and 29 years old with active or convalescent COVID-19. The chain has TRBV12-3 or TRBV12-4 and TRBJ1-1; D call uncertain. In DNA form, the CDR3 reads TGTGCCAGCAGGTCACAGAGAAACACTGAAGCTTTCTTT. It encodes CASRSQRNTEAFF.